What follows describes a single T cell receptor (beta chain). Its matching antigen is unknown. The record originates from a study of T cell responses to AZD1222 COVID-19 vaccine. General observations from the study: The donors showed a predominance of white British ancestry and of females, with possible underestimation of clonal diversity.

Sequenced by immunoSEQ multiplex PCR; TCRdb stores in-frame clones only, minus some. The sample has more than 150,000 clones, 85% to 95% seen once; the top ten hold about 9.4%. Trimming pared 0 bases from V and 0 bases from J, leaving 9 bases between. From germline, CDR1 is SGHRS and CDR2 YFSETQ. This CDR3 comprises 16 residues. Source: peripheral blood, taken on day 0 of AZD1222 vaccination. This receptor was obtained from an adult in good health. The chain has TRBV5-1 and TRBJ1-4, with D uncertain. The CDR3 sequence is CASSLAPASTNEKLFF. The DNA of the CDR3 is TGCGCCAGCAGCTTGGCCCCAGCTTCAACTAATGAAAAACTGTTTTTT.